A single sample gave rise to the 21 T cell receptor beta chains below, sequenced in a study of T cell responses to AZD1222 COVID-19 vaccine. The table came from immunoSEQ multiplex PCR; TCRdb's copy has only in-frame clones and leaves some out. The repertoire consists of about 120,000 clones, with about 83% occurring once and the leading ten covering roughly 12%. The source material was peripheral blood, sampled on day 0 of AZD1222 vaccination. These receptors all come from an adult in good health.

Comment on this clone: One end of the junction fails to match germline, which may point to a read error. The chain uses TRBV7-7 and TRBJ2-1, with D maybe TRBD2 (5 bases). The germline gives CDR1 SSHAT, CDR2 FNYEAQ (reference sequence). The CDR3 has 15 residues. The CDR3 nucleotides read TGTGCTAGCAGCCGAGGACGGGACTCCTACAATGAGCAGTTCTTC. It codes for CASSRGRDSYNEQFF.

The gene calls are TRBV9 and TRBJ1-1; 7 bases line up with TRBD1. The CDR3 runs 15 residues. Trimming took 0 bases from V and 4 from J; bases not matched to a gene: 6. CDR1 is SGDLS, CDR2 YYNGEE, per germline. CDR3 in amino acids: CASSVATGVGTEAFF. The CDR3 DNA is TGTGCCAGCAGCGTAGCTACAGGGGTAGGCACTGAAGCTTTCTTT.

The V gene is TRBV30, the J gene TRBJ2-3, with D unresolved. Germline V gene data show CDR1 as GTSNPN and CDR2 as SVGIG (reference sequence). The CDR3 has 11 amino acids. V was clipped by 1 base and J by 4 bases, with 3 bases between them. In DNA, the CDR3 is TGTGCCTGGAGTGCGTCAGATACGCAGTATTTT. It codes for CAWSASDTQYF.

The chain combines TRBV15 with TRBJ1-5; 7 bases align to TRBD1. This CDR3 has 14 amino acids. CDR1 is LNHNV and CDR2 is YYDKDF in the germline V gene (reference sequence). With 11 bases clipped from V and 1 base from J, the junction kept 8 bases outside the gene matches. The CDR3 spells CASRQGFSNQPQHF. CDR3 nucleotides: TGTGCCTCGAGACAGGGTTTCAGCAATCAGCCCCAGCATTTT.

This chain connects TRBV15 to TRBJ2-5, with TRBD2 matching 10 bases. The CDR3 has 16 residues. Germline V gene data show CDR1 as LNHNV and CDR2 as YYDKDF (reference sequence). J lost 3 bases, V lost 3 bases, and 7 bases had no gene match. CDR3 bases: TGTGCCACCAGCAGCGTCTCCCTAGCGGGAGAAGAGACCCAGTACTTC. Its protein product is CATSSVSLAGEETQYF.

V usage is TRBV29-1 and J usage is TRBJ1-2, with D hard to call. Trimming took 7 bases from V and 0 from J, leaving 12 bases between them. Per the germline V gene, CDR1 is SQVTM and CDR2 is ANQGSEA. The CDR3 length is 13 residues. CDR3: CSAHRGANYGYTF. The CDR3 bases are TGCAGCGCCCATCGAGGAGCTAACTATGGCTACACCTTC.

The chain joins TRBV28 to TRBJ1-5; D may be TRBD1 (5 bases). With 5 bases removed from V and 0 bases from J, the gap between germline ends came to 14 bases. Germline V lookup: CDR1 MDHEN, CDR2 SYDVKM. CDR3 length: 16 residues. CDR3 sequence: CASSTTGAYSNQPQHF. The CDR3 nucleotides read TGTGCCAGCAGTACAACAGGAGCCTATAGCAATCAGCCCCAGCATTTT.

The chain carries TRBV5-1 and TRBJ1-2; D is possibly TRBD1 (5 bases). Trimming stripped 3 bases from V and 3 bases from J, with 9 bases between. This CDR3 has 13 residues. Per germline, CDR1 SGHRS and CDR2 YFSETQ. CDR3 nucleotides: TGCGCCAGCAGCTATAAAGGGGACTATGGCTACACCTTC. The encoded protein is CASSYKGDYGYTF. The variable domain in full, with the rest retrieved from reference TRBV5-1 and TRBJ1-2, is KAGVTQTPRYLIKTRGQQVTLSCSPISGHRSVSWYQQTPGQGLQFLFEYFSETQRNKGNFPGRFSGRQFSNSRSEMNVSTLELGDSALYLCASSYKGDYGYTFGSGTRLTVV.

The chain couples TRBV7-3 to TRBJ2-2; D gene unclear. Trimming cost V 5 bases and J 5 bases, with 12 bases left between them. This CDR3 region has 14 residues. Per germline, CDR1 SGHTA and CDR2 FQGTGA. For the CDR3, the DNA is TGTGCCAGCAGCCTAGACGGGTCGACCGGGGAGCTGTTTTTT. This sequence encodes CASSLDGSTGELFF.

The V and J genes are TRBV7-8 and TRBJ2-7; 7 bases match TRBD1. Germline lookup yields CDR1 SGHVS and CDR2 FQNEAQ. With 5 bases clipped from V and 6 bases from J, the junction kept 10 bases outside the gene matches. The CDR3 loop spans 14 amino acids. CDR3 DNA: TGTGCCAGCAGCGCCACAGGGGCCCGTAGCGAGCAGTACTTC. It yields the protein CASSATGARSEQYF. The whole variable domain, remainder taken from reference TRBV7-8 and TRBJ2-7, is GAGVSQSPRYKVAKRGQDVALRCDPISGHVSLFWYQQALGQGPEFLTYFQNEAQLDKSGLPSDRFFAERPEGSVSTLKIQRTQQEDSAVYLCASSATGARSEQYFGPGTRLTVT.

This sequence joins TRBV5-1 and TRBJ2-1, with D possibly matching TRBD2 (6 bases). Germline V gives CDR1 SGHRS, CDR2 YFSETQ. The CDR3 extends over 15 amino acids. Trimming stripped 0 bases from V and 5 bases from J, with 12 bases between. The CDR3 region has the DNA TGCGCCAGCAGCTTGGCCTCGAGACTAGACAATGAGCAGTTCTTC. Translation gives CASSLASRLDNEQFF.

V and J are TRBV10-1 and TRBJ1-3; D not certain. This CDR3 comprises 15 residues. The V end was cut by 7 bases, the J end by 0 bases, with 13 bases between. Germline-derived CDR1 and CDR2 are WNHNN and SYGVQD (reference sequence). Here the CDR3 DNA reads TGCGCCAGCACCCTGGTCCTAGGCTCTGGAAACACCATATATTTT. Protein: CASTLVLGSGNTIYF.

This chain uses TRBV4-3 with TRBJ2-1; TRBD2 agrees at 9 bases. The CDR3 consists of 17 residues. Trimming cost V 0 bases and J 2 bases; bases outside gene matches: 5. Germline CDR1 LGHNA, CDR2 YSLEER. Here the CDR3 DNA reads TGCGCCAGCAGCCAAGATGGGGCGGGAGGGCCCTACAATGAGCAGTTCTTC. Translation: CASSQDGAGGPYNEQFF.

This chain's CDR3 is CASSNQGQQYF. The CDR3 DNA sequence: TGTGCCAGCAGTAACCAGGGGCAGCAGTACTTC. This rearrangement joins TRBV6-5 to TRBJ2-7, with D tentatively TRBD1 (6 bases). Germline V gives CDR1 MNHEY, CDR2 SVGAGI. V was trimmed by 5 bases and J by 8 bases, leaving 10 bases between them. The CDR3 consists of 11 residues.

The count of this clone is one. The rearrangement links TRBV7-2 to TRBJ2-1; 8 bases agree with TRBD2. Germline CDR1 and CDR2: SGHTA and FQGNSA. Germline trimming cut 5 bases from V and 5 bases from J; bases unmatched to any gene: 5. The CDR3 sequence is 14 residues long. The CDR3 DNA reads TGTGCCAGCAGCCCTCGGACTAGCAACAATGAGCAGTTCTTC. Protein: CASSPRTSNNEQFF.

The J gene is TRBJ2-2, the V gene TRBV5-1, with 10 nucleotides matching TRBD2. Germline trimming cut 3 bases from V and 2 bases from J; bases unmatched to any gene: 1. The CDR3 is 15 residues long. Germline V CDR1 and CDR2: SGHRS, YFSETQ. The CDR3 nucleotides are TGCGCCAGCAGCTGGACTAGCGGCAACACCGGGGAGCTGTTTTTT. Its protein is CASSWTSGNTGELFF.

This sequence joins TRBV15 and TRBJ2-7; 7 bases match TRBD2. J lost 7 bases, V lost 8 bases, and 8 bases had no gene match. CDR1 is LNHNV, CDR2 YYDKDF, per germline (reference sequence). This CDR3 comprises 12 residues. CDR3 in DNA: TGTGCCACCGCGGCGGGAGATCGGGAGCAGTACTTC. This translates into CATAAGDREQYF.

The V and J genes are TRBV30 and TRBJ2-2, with 7 nucleotides matching TRBD2. Germline CDR1 GTSNPN, CDR2 SVGIG (reference sequence). The V segment lost 2 bases and the J segment 4 bases; nucleotides outside the gene matches: 7. CDR3 length equals 15 residues. Here the CDR3 DNA reads TGTGCCTGGAGTAGGGTAGCGGGCGGCACCGGGGAGCTGTTTTTT. Translating gives CAWSRVAGGTGELFF.

This clone showed up just a few times. The chain employs TRBV4-1 and TRBJ1-1; TRBD1 is a possible D gene (5 bases). Deletions cut 4 bases from V and 1 base from J, with 10 bases between. The germline V gene encodes CDR1 MGHRA and CDR2 YSYEKL. The CDR3 is 14 residues long. The CDR3 nucleotides read TGCGCCAGCAGCCCACGAGGGGCGAACACTGAAGCTTTCTTT. Its translation is CASSPRGANTEAFF.

The rearrangement links TRBV6-2 or TRBV6-3 to TRBJ2-1; 8 bases agree with TRBD1. The trim removed 6 bases at V and 6 bases at J, leaving 10 bases unmatched. CDR1 and CDR2 from the germline V gene are MNHEY and SVGEGT. The CDR3 extends over 15 amino acids. CDR3 protein: CASSPDRVKINEQFF. The CDR3 nucleotides read TGTGCCAGCAGCCCGGACAGGGTGAAAATCAATGAGCAGTTCTTC.

In this sample, this clone turned up once. The chain carries TRBV2 and TRBJ2-3; 15 bases are a match to TRBD2. The germline V gene has CDR1 SNHLY and CDR2 FYNNEI. J was trimmed by 2 bases and V by 9 bases; bases with no gene match: 3. The CDR3 contains 15 residues. CDR3 sequence reads: CARGLAGGNTDTQYF. The CDR3 region has the DNA TGTGCCAGGGGACTAGCGGGAGGCAACACAGATACGCAGTATTTT.